This TCR beta chain was captured in a study of blood T cell repertoires in COVID-19 (dated by TCRdb to the early 2020s). Describing the broader study: The collaborator samples originated in the United States, Italy and Spain and spanned the acute and convalescent phases of COVID-19. The material from the prospective study consisted of cDNA or gDNA derived from T cells, B-cell-depleted T cells, or PBMCs. Subjects who had been exposed to COVID-19, were actively infected with it, or had recovered from it provided the deeply sampled blood TCRbeta repertoires that made up the dataset. The repertoires were released in a freely available public database meant as a resource for research on the immune response to SARS-CoV-2. The samples were drawn from the first 160 participants of the ongoing ImmuneRACE study and from over 950 subjects provided by 6 global collaborators. Sample metadata almost always included a de-identified subject ID, COVID-19 status, age in years and sex. Where HLA class I and class II types were available, the types were taken from metadata supplied by the sample provider, not from assay-based typing.

Participants in the prospective study were aged roughly 18 to 95 years, lived in more than 20 United States geographic areas, and enrolled through a virtual design. To assign participants to cohorts, the prospective study relied on clinical history that participants themselves reported in a screening survey and a study questionnaire. For ImmuneRACE Cohort 3, a participant was defined as recovered based on two consecutive negative NP/OP PCR tests, clearance by a healthcare professional, or resolution of symptoms. In the prospective study, mobile phlebotomists collected whole blood, serum and a nasopharyngeal or oropharyngeal swab from each participant. Additional blood draws and questionnaires over an approximately two-month period could optionally be provided by prospective study participants. Before DNA extraction, blood samples from the prospective study were shipped at room temperature or frozen.

The investigation overall reported the following: How much clinical and demographic metadata was included differed by source and by participant, and the metadata was provided uncurated.

A remark on this clone: Its recognized antigen is unknown. No much larger clonotype is one base removed from it; base qualities were not supplied.

The trim is 3 bases for V and 6 bases for J, with a gap of 14 bases between the germline ends. CDR1 and CDR2 were assigned from the germline V gene (reference sequence) as DFQATT and SNEGSKA. From the cysteine up to the phenylalanine, the CDR3 has a length of 13 residues. Only the CDR3 portion is preserved as DNA: 39 bases, with reading frame beginning at the first base. TCRbeta CDR3 regions were amplified from genomic DNA using the immunoSEQ Assay, a bias-controlled multiplex PCR. On the authors' methods: Within the assay, amplification of reference gene primers was used to estimate how many nucleated cells each sample contained. Sequence reads were collapsed and filtered to measure the absolute abundance of every unique TCRbeta CDR3 rearrangement. Productive Simpson clonality was computed per sample as the square root of Simpson's diversity index over productive rearrangements. This is the immuneACCESS table as TCRdb keeps it, with only in-frame sequences that have V and J called. A part of the clones is gone; compared with another copy, unresolved V genes explain less than half, and the rest is unexplained. From that table come the V and J calls and clone size; the DNA was used to work out D and trimming. Here the sample has roughly 300,000 clones; less than 85% occur a single time. The ten largest clones take up about 2.7% of the sample.

The chain is encoded by TRBV20-1 joined to TRBJ1-2, and possibly TRBD1, on 5 matching bases. This TCR came from a woman aged 45-60 years who had recovered from COVID-19. Sequenced input: PBMCs or T cells enriched from blood (not recorded which). The DNA sequence is given as TGCAGTGCTAGTGAAGGGGCGGGGGATGGCTACACCTTC. This translates into CSASEGAGDGYTF.